This T cell receptor beta chain was captured in a study of blood T cell repertoires in COVID-19. In the study overall: The United States, Italy and Spain provided the acute and convalescent COVID-19 samples.

CDR1 and CDR2 (germline): GTSNPN, SVGIG (reference sequence). V shed 2 bases and J 4 bases; nucleotides not matched to a gene: 6. The CDR3 spans 15 residues. Authors' processing steps: Reference gene primers were amplified, and this amplification served to estimate nucleated cell counts. Assay: immunoSEQ multiplex PCR; the TCRdb copy retains only in-frame clones and omits some. The V and J calls and clone size were taken over from that table, and D and trimming were inferred from the DNA. The repertoire includes 150,000 to 190,000 clones, 65% to 85% of them detected once, and 3.5% to 4.5% sits in the top ten.

The sequenced sample was peripheral blood. The chain has TRBV30 and TRBJ2-5, with TRBD1 identical over 11 bases. The sequence came from a woman aged 80 or older with acute or convalescent COVID-19. This chain's CDR3 is CAWSPDRGRSETQYF. CDR3 sequence (DNA): TGTGCCTGGAGTCCGGACAGGGGGCGGTCAGAGACCCAGTACTTC. Full variable domain (rest looked up from reference TRBV30 and TRBJ2-5): SQTIHQWPATLVQPVGSPLSLECTVEGTSNPNLYWYRQAAGRGLQLLFYSVGIGQISSEVPQNLSASRPQDRQFILSSKKLLLSDSGFYLCAWSPDRGRSETQYFGPGTRLLVL.